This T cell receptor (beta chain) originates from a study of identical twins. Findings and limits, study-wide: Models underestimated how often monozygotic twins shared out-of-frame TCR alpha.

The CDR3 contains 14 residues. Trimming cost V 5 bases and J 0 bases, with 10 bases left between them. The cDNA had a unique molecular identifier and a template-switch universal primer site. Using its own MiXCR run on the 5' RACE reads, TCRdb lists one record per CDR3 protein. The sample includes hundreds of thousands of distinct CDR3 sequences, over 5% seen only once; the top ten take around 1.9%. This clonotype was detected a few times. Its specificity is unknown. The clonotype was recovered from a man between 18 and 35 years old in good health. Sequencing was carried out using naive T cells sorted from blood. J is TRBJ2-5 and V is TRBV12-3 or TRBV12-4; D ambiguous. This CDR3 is CASSATVYQETQYF. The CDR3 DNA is TGTGCCAGCAGTGCGACTGTGTACCAAGAGACCCAGTACTTC.